Listed below are T cell receptor beta chains from one sample, sequenced in a study of blood T cell repertoires in COVID-19. This table comes from immunoSEQ multiplex PCR, and its TCRdb copy is limited to in-frame clones, with some not included. Of a few hundred thousand clones in the sample, around 84% were seen once. Sequenced: peripheral blood. The origin of the receptors is a woman younger than 30 with acute or convalescent COVID-19. The CDR3 runs from the conserved cysteine through the conserved F or W. The D gene is left open where the match is weak. A row's size may be missing; if present it is once, few, many or a size class.

D	size	V	J	DNA	CDR3
NA	NA	TRBV7-9	TRBJ1-4	TGTGCCAGCAGCTTAAGGGGAGAAAAACTGTTTTTT	CASSLRGEKLFF
TRBD1	NA	TRBV30	TRBJ1-5	TGTGCCTGGGCGGAAACAGGGGATCAGCCCCAGCATTTT	CAWAETGDQPQHF
TRBD1	NA	TRBV28	TRBJ1-1	TGTGCCAGCAGTTTAGCGACAGGGGAATTGAACACTGAAGCTTTCTTT	CASSLATGELNTEAFF
TRBD1	NA	TRBV2	TRBJ1-2	TGTGCCAGCTCCAGGGACAGGGGGACGAGCGGCTACACCTTC	CASSRDRGTSGYTF
NA	NA	TRBV9	TRBJ2-1	TGTGCCAGCAGCCCCGGGGACATCGTCCCCTACAATGAGCAGTTCTTC	CASSPGDIVPYNEQFF
TRBD2	few	TRBV5-6	TRBJ2-2	TGTGCCAGCAGCCCCTCAACTAGCGGGGACTCCACCGGGGAGCTGTTTTTT	CASSPSTSGDSTGELFF
NA	few	TRBV21-1	TRBJ1-2	TGTGCCAGCACCAGGACAGGGGGCCGAAACTATGGCTACACCTTC	CASTRTGGRNYGYTF
NA	NA	TRBV27	TRBJ1-5	TGTGCCACCCCCGAGTCGGTTCTTAGCAATCAGCCCCAGCATTTT	CATPESVLSNQPQHF
TRBD1	NA	TRBV16	TRBJ2-7	TGTGCCAGCAGCCGCGGACAGGGTTTGTACGAGCAGTACTTC	CASSRGQGLYEQYF
TRBD2	once	TRBV3-1/TRBV3-2	TRBJ2-1	TGTGCCAGCAGCCATCCCCTGGGGAGGGCGGCGAGTGATGAGCAGTTCTTC	CASSHPLGRAASDEQFF
NA	NA	TRBV7-6	TRBJ2-3	TGTGCCAGCAGCATACCCGGGACTCCTAGCACAGATACGCAGTATTTT	CASSIPGTPSTDTQYF
TRBD1	NA	TRBV11-2	TRBJ2-3	TGTGCCAGCAGCTCACAGGGGGATAGCACAGATACGCAGTATTTT	CASSSQGDSTDTQYF
TRBD2	NA	TRBV5-1	TRBJ2-5	TGCGCCAGCGGCCGGGGGGAACAAGAGACCCAGTACTTC	CASGRGEQETQYF
TRBD1	NA	TRBV30	TRBJ1-5	TGTGCCTGGACTCGGACAGGGGTCGGCAATCAGCCCCAGCATTTT	CAWTRTGVGNQPQHF
NA	NA	TRBV12-5	TRBJ2-2	TGTGCTAGTGGTTTGGTAGCCGTGACCGGGGAGCTGTTTTTT	CASGLVAVTGELFF
TRBD2	NA	TRBV6-2/TRBV6-3	TRBJ2-5	TGTGCCAGCAGTTATACTAGCGGGGGGCTCGCAGAGCAAGAGACCCAGTACTTC	CASSYTSGGLAEQETQYF
NA	NA	TRBV6-1	TRBJ2-7	TGTGCCAGCAGCGAAGGCCTATTGAACGAGCAGTACTTC	CASSEGLLNEQYF
NA	few	TRBV7-3	TRBJ1-1	TGTGCCAGCAGCTTAAGCGCTGCGAACACTGAAGCTTTCTTT	CASSLSAANTEAFF
NA	NA	TRBV4-1	TRBJ2-2	TGCGCCAGCAGCCAAGAAGGCCGGACTGGGAACACCGGGGAGCTGTTTTTT	CASSQEGRTGNTGELFF
NA	NA	TRBV11-3	TRBJ2-2	TGTGCCAGCAGCTTAGATCGGAACACCGGGGAGCTGTTTTTT	CASSLDRNTGELFF
NA	few	TRBV7-3	TRBJ2-2	TGTGCCAGCAGCTTATCTATCAGCGGGGGGGAGCTGTTTTTT	CASSLSISGGELFF
NA	NA	TRBV13	TRBJ2-1	TGTGCCAGCAGCTTAGGTCAGGACTACTACAATGAGCAGTTCTTC	CASSLGQDYYNEQFF
TRBD1	NA	TRBV5-6	TRBJ2-3	TGTGCCAGCAGCTTGGTCTCTCGGGACAGGGTAACAGATACGCAGTATTTT	CASSLVSRDRVTDTQYF
NA	NA	TRBV5-1	TRBJ1-4	TGCGCCAGCAGTTCCCAGGGGAACAATGAAAAACTGTTTTTT	CASSSQGNNEKLFF
TRBD1	NA	TRBV5-1	TRBJ2-7	TGCGCCAGCAGCGAGGGGACAGACATCTACGAGCAGTACTTC	CASSEGTDIYEQYF
NA	NA	TRBV14	TRBJ2-3	TGTGCCAGCAGCTACGCGCCGATCCTCACAGATACGCAGTATTTT	CASSYAPILTDTQYF
NA	NA	TRBV5-8	TRBJ1-5	TGTGCCAGCAGCTTCGGACAGAATCAGCCCCAGCATTTT	CASSFGQNQPQHF
NA	NA	TRBV7-9	TRBJ1-4	TGTGCCAGCAGCTTAAGCCCCAATGAAAAACTGTTTTTT	CASSLSPNEKLFF
NA	once	TRBV4-2	TRBJ2-4	TGTGCCAGCAGCCAAGAGTATGGCCCGGGAGCCAAAAACATTCAGTACTTC	CASSQEYGPGAKNIQYF
TRBD1	NA	TRBV6-5	TRBJ1-1	TGTGCCAGCAGTTACTCGCAGGGGGGCATGAACACTGAAGCTTTCTTT	CASSYSQGGMNTEAFF